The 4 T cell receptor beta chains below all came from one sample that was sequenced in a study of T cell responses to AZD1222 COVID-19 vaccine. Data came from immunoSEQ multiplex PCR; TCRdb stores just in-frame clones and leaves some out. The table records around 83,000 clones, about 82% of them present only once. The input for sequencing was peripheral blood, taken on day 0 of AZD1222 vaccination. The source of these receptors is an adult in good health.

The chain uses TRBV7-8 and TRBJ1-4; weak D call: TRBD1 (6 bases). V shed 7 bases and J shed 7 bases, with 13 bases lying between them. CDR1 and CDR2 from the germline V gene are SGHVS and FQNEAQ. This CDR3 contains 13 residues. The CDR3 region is CASNQGSGEKLFF. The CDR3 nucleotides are TGTGCCAGCAACCAGGGGAGCGGTGAAAAACTGTTTTTT.

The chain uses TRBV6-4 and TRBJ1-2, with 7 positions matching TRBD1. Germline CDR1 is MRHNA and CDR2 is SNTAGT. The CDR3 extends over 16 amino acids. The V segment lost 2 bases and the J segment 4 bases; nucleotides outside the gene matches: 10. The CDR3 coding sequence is TGTGCCAGCAGTGACCCACCGACAGGGACTACCTATGGCTACACCTTC. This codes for CASSDPPTGTTYGYTF.

The CDR3 DNA reads TGTGCCACCAGCTCGGGACAGGGAGGGACCCAGTACTTC. Translated: CATSSGQGGTQYF. This sequence joins TRBV15 and TRBJ2-5; 9 bases fit TRBD1. CDR3 length: 13 amino acids. Germline assignment: CDR1 LNHNV and CDR2 YYDKDF (reference sequence). J was trimmed by 7 bases and V by 5 bases; bases with no gene match: 5.

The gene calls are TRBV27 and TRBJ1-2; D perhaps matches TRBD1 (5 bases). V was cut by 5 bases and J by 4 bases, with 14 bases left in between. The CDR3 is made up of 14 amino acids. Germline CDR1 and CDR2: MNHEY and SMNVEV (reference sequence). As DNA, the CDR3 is TGTGCCAGCAGTCCGCAGGGTCCTGGCTATGGCTACACCTTC. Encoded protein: CASSPQGPGYGYTF.